These 25 T cell receptor beta chains were all obtained from the same sample, sequenced in a study of OX40 agonist ivuxolimab in advanced cancers. Libraries were prepared by immunoSEQ multiplex PCR; TCRdb keeps only in-frame clonotypes and omits some of them. The sample holds some 60,000 clones, about 89% seen once. Material: CD4+ or CD8+ T cells sorted from blood, obtained in a trial of the OX40 agonist ivuxolimab. Receptors were obtained from an adult with an advanced solid tumor such as melanoma, head and neck, liver or kidney cancer.

This clone was observed once. This chain links TRBV5-4 with TRBJ2-7; TRBD2 matches 13 bases. J lost 5 bases, V lost 0 bases, and 8 bases had no gene match. Germline CDR1 and CDR2: SGHNT and YYREEE (reference sequence). The CDR3 consists of 17 residues. CDR3 nucleotides: TGTGCCAGCAGCTTGGTGCGGACTAGCGGGAGCCGCGACGAGCAGTACTTC. This gives the protein CASSLVRTSGSRDEQYF.

The chain links TRBV5-6 to TRBJ2-7, with no clear D. The CDR3 sequence is 13 residues long. CDR1 is SGHDT and CDR2 is YYEEEE in the germline V gene. V was trimmed by 0 bases and J by 9 bases, leaving 13 bases between them. The CDR3 here is CASSLDSSGRQYF. CDR3 sequence (DNA): TGTGCCAGCAGCTTGGATTCCTCCGGTCGGCAGTACTTC.

V and J are TRBV7-3 and TRBJ2-7, with D unclear. Germline V CDR1 and CDR2: SGHTA, FQGTGA. The CDR3 runs 12 residues. V was shortened by 0 bases and J by 5 bases, with 5 bases between the two germline ends. The CDR3 spells CASSLTRDEQYF. For the CDR3, the DNA is TGTGCCAGCAGCTTAACAAGGGACGAGCAGTACTTC.

This sequence joins TRBV5-1 and TRBJ2-5; D possibly corresponds to TRBD1 (5 bases). CDR3 size: 14 residues. The V end lost 4 bases, the J end lost 2 bases, and 12 bases lay between the germline ends. Germline-derived CDR1 and CDR2 are SGHRS and YFSETQ. Here the CDR3 reads CASSPDTLQETQYF. The CDR3 DNA sequence: TGCGCCAGCAGCCCGGACACGCTACAAGAGACCCAGTACTTC.

About this clone: At one boundary the junction diverges from the germline segment, which might be a read error. The chain couples TRBV27 to TRBJ1-4; D might be TRBD1 (5 bases). Germline V lookup: CDR1 MNHEY, CDR2 SMNVEV (reference sequence). This CDR3 comprises 15 residues. CDR3 sequence (DNA): TGTGCCGGCAGTGACCACAGGAGTTATAATGAAAAACTGTTTTTT. This encodes CAGSDHRSYNEKLFF. Together with reference TRBV27 and TRBJ1-4, the CDR3 gives the full variable domain: EAQVTQNPRYLITVTGKKLTVTCSQNMNHEYMSWYRQDPGLGLRQIYYSMNVEVTDKGDVPEGYKVSRKEKRNFPLILESPSPNQTSLYFCAGSDHRSYNEKLFFGSGTQLSVL.

The count of this clone is one. The chain carries TRBV9 and TRBJ2-6; D is unclear. The CDR3 consists of 17 residues. The V gene's germline CDR1 is SGDLS and CDR2 YYNGEE. The V and J ends lost 0 bases and 4 bases respectively, with 14 bases between them. The CDR3 region is CASSVEPQGPGANVLTF. The DNA of the CDR3 is TGTGCCAGCAGCGTAGAACCCCAAGGGCCCGGGGCCAACGTCCTGACTTTC.

This sequence joins TRBV12-1 and TRBJ1-5; TRBD1 is the table's D call and was not checked against the DNA. TRBV12-1 is a documented pseudogene. CDR3 length: 17 residues. In nucleotides, the CDR3 is TGTGCCAGCACTGATCTTATCCGAGATCAGGGCAATCAGCCCCAGCATTTT. Encoded protein: CASTDLIRDQGNQPQHF.

CDR3 region: CASSLDRAGGGETQYF. CDR3 coding DNA: TGTGCCAGCAGCTTAGATCGGGCAGGGGGGGGAGAGACCCAGTACTTC. The V call is TRBV11-2, the J call TRBJ2-5, with D perhaps matching TRBD1 or TRBD2 (7 bases each). Germline CDR1 SGHAT, CDR2 FQNNGV. The V and J ends lost 0 bases and 4 bases respectively, with 15 bases between them. The CDR3 contains 16 residues.

The gene calls are TRBV28 and TRBJ2-7; D gene uncertain. The germline V and J ends were trimmed by 5 bases and 3 bases, with 11 bases remaining between them. This CDR3 has 13 residues. CDR1 MDHEN and CDR2 SYDVKM come from the germline V gene. CDR3 region: CASSPREFYEQYF. Here the CDR3 DNA reads TGTGCCAGCAGTCCTAGGGAATTCTACGAGCAGTACTTC.

This rearrangement joins TRBV27 to TRBJ2-1; TRBD1 is a possible D gene (5 bases). The germline V gene has CDR1 MNHEY and CDR2 SMNVEV (reference sequence). V lost 5 bases and J lost 3, with 11 bases in between. This CDR3 contains 14 residues. This chain's CDR3 is CASSPQGDYNEQFF. In DNA, the CDR3 is TGTGCCAGCAGTCCGCAAGGGGACTACAATGAGCAGTTCTTC.

The rearrangement joins TRBV7-2 to TRBJ2-5, with TRBD2 matching over 8 bases. Losses at the gene ends were 4 bases for V and 1 base for J; bases not matched to a gene: 8. Germline V gene data show CDR1 as SGHTA and CDR2 as FQGNSA. The CDR3 extends over 16 amino acids. CDR3 sequence: CASSYSSGRSQETQYF. Written as DNA, the CDR3 is TGTGCCAGCAGCTACTCCAGCGGGAGATCCCAAGAGACCCAGTACTTC.

The chain is built from TRBV28 and TRBJ2-4; maybe TRBD2 (6 bases). Germline V CDR1 and CDR2: MDHEN, SYDVKM. This CDR3 is built from 12 residues. V lost 3 bases and J 8 bases, leaving 8 bases between the germline ends. The CDR3 bases are TGTGCCAGCAGTTTGGGGGGAGACATTCAGTACTTC. Amino acids: CASSLGGDIQYF.

The CDR3 coding sequence is TGTGCCAGCAGACCCCCCAGGGGGGAGCTGTTTTTT. Translated: CASRPPRGELFF. This chain connects TRBV7-3 to TRBJ2-2; D is unresolved. V was pared by 6 bases and J by 8 bases, with 10 bases between. CDR1 and CDR2 from the germline V gene are SGHTA and FQGTGA. This CDR3 comprises 12 residues.

The J gene is TRBJ1-2, the V gene TRBV4-2, with D uncertain. The CDR3 extends over 15 amino acids. Germline V lookup: CDR1 LGHNA, CDR2 YNFKEQ. The V end lost 0 bases, the J end lost 4 bases, and 12 bases lay between the germline ends. The CDR3 DNA reads as TGTGCCAGCAGCCAAGATTTTGCGTTCCTCTATGGCTACACCTTC. It specifies CASSQDFAFLYGYTF.

This rearrangement joins TRBV10-2 to TRBJ2-5; D assignment may be TRBD1 or TRBD2 (5 bases each). The tail of the sequence fits TRBJ2-7 better, so the J call may be wrong. The germline gives CDR1 WSHSY, CDR2 SAAADI. The CDR3 runs to 14 residues. This CDR3 reads CASRTGPRVYEQYF. In DNA, the CDR3 is TGCGCCAGCAGGACGGGACCCAGGGTCTACGAGCAGTACTTC.

This clone has just one count. The chain joins TRBV11-3 to TRBJ2-7; D might be TRBD2 (5 bases). Germline assignment: CDR1 SGHNT and CDR2 YENEEA. V was trimmed by 3 bases and J by 0 bases, leaving 12 bases between them. The CDR3 contains 15 residues. CDR3: CASSLRSGSSYEQYF. The CDR3, as DNA: TGTGCCAGCAGCTTGAGGAGCGGAAGCTCCTACGAGCAGTACTTC.

This chain uses TRBV21-1 with TRBJ1-5. TRBV21-1 is a pseudogene locus. The CDR3 spans 12 residues. This CDR3 is CASSQGDQPQHF. The CDR3 nucleotides read TGTGCCAGCAGCCAAGGCGATCAGCCCCAGCATTTT.

A remark on this clone: One end of the junction varies from germline; a read error may be responsible. CDR3 region: CASSFSSQTTPPGDF. CDR3 nucleotides: TGTGCCAGCAGCTTTAGCAGTCAGACAACACCGCCCGGGGACTTT. The chain links TRBV7-2 to TRBJ1-6; no firm D call. Germline assignment: CDR1 SGHTA and CDR2 FQGNSA. CDR3 length: 15 residues. The variable domain in full, with the rest retrieved from reference TRBV7-2 and TRBJ1-6, is GAGVSQSPSNKVTEKGKDVELRCDPISGHTALYWYRQSLGQGLEFLIYFQGNSAPDKSGLPSDRFSAERTGGSVSTLTIQRTQQEDSAVYLCASSFSSQTTPPGDFGNGTRLTVT.

The rearrangement uses TRBV9 and TRBJ2-3; either TRBD1 or TRBD2 may supply D (5 bases each). Trimming pared 4 bases from V and 2 bases from J, leaving 14 bases between. The germline gives CDR1 SGDLS, CDR2 YYNGEE. There are 15 residues in the CDR3. The CDR3 DNA sequence: TGTGCCAGCAGCTCCCCCCGGGGACCCACAGATACGCAGTATTTT. It yields the protein CASSSPRGPTDTQYF.

The chain combines TRBV7-3 with TRBJ2-7, with 9 positions matching TRBD2. The CDR3 sequence is 14 residues long. The germline V gene encodes CDR1 SGHTA and CDR2 FQGTGA. Unmatched junction bases numbered 5, after V lost 1 base and J lost 7 bases. The CDR3 here is CASSLSGRAGEQYF. The CDR3 DNA reads TGTGCCAGCAGCTTAAGCGGGAGGGCGGGGGAGCAGTACTTC.

V is TRBV28 and J is TRBJ2-3; D gene uncertain. In germline, CDR1 is MDHEN, CDR2 SYDVKM. V lost 3 bases, J lost 5 bases, and 3 bases lay in between. The CDR3 extends over 11 amino acids. The CDR3, as DNA: TGTGCCAGCAGTTTGAAAGATACGCAGTATTTT. Translated: CASSLKDTQYF.

The chain uses TRBV7-2 and TRBJ2-6, with D possibly being TRBD2 (5 bases). The germline CDR1 and CDR2 sequences are SGHTA and FQGNSA. The CDR3 is 15 residues long. V lost 0 bases and J lost 4, with 7 bases in between. CDR3 region: CASSLAGGGANVLTF. CDR3 in DNA: TGTGCCAGCAGCTTAGCAGGCGGGGGGGCCAACGTCCTGACTTTC.

The table lists this clone with a count of one. CDR3 loop: CASIMNRSPSYEQYF. The CDR3 region has the DNA TGTGCCAGCATTATGAACAGATCTCCCTCCTACGAGCAGTACTTC. The V and J genes are TRBV2 and TRBJ2-7, with no clear D. This CDR3 contains 15 residues. Trimming cost V 7 bases and J 0 bases, with 16 bases left between them. The germline V gene has CDR1 SNHLY and CDR2 FYNNEI. Combining the CDR3 with reference TRBV2 and TRBJ2-7 gives the whole variable domain EPEVTQTPSHQVTQMGQEVILRCVPISNHLYFYWYRQILGQKVEFLVSFYNNEISEKSEIFDDQFSVERPDGSNFTLKIRSTKLEDSAMYFCASIMNRSPSYEQYFGPGTRLTVT.

The genes are TRBV5-8 and TRBJ2-1, with 7 bases identical to TRBD2. The J segment lost 5 bases and the V segment lost 4 bases, leaving 9 bases of the junction unmatched. Looked up from germline, CDR1 is SGHTS and CDR2 is YDEGEE. There are 15 residues in the CDR3. The CDR3 bases are TGTGCCAGCAGCGGACCCGGGACTACCGACAATGAGCAGTTCTTC. Its translation is CASSGPGTTDNEQFF.

The chain employs TRBV5-1 and TRBJ2-7, with 11 bases that match TRBD2. The CDR3 has 14 residues. In germline, CDR1 is SGHRS, CDR2 YFSETQ. The ends lost 0 bases at V and 6 bases at J; junction bases unmatched: 2. CDR3 DNA sequence: TGCGCCAGCAGCTTGGAACTAGCGGGAGTCGAGCAGTACTTC. Amino acids: CASSLELAGVEQYF.